This TCR beta chain stems from a study of regulatory T cells in long-lasting Graves disease. Study-level findings and limits: Those with persistent disease had in common more public clonotypes (approximately 2,500) than new patients (966). The study found TRBV28, TRBJ1-2 and TRBJ2-5 favored in persistent disease.

Indicated time point: persistent/refractory GD, antithyroid drugs over 5 years with positive TRAb. Following extraction of RNA from PBMCs, that RNA was used to make the TCR library. The CDR3 consists of 17 residues. V lost 1 base to trimming and J lost 0 bases; unmatched junction nucleotides: 9. Germline CDR1 MNHEY, CDR2 SMNVEV (reference sequence). For this clonotype: Its specificity is not known.

TCR beta libraries were built with iRepertoire HTBI primers and Arm-PCR of CDR3 regions. TCRdb reanalysed the multiplex PCR reads using MiXCR and keeps one entry per CDR3 protein. The sample records about 430,000 distinct CDR3 sequences, around 20% being singletons. This chain joins TRBV27 and TRBJ2-7; 7 bases fit TRBD1. The specimen was peripheral blood mononuclear cells (PBMCs), collected when the disease was refractory, from a patient treated with antithyroid drugs. The clonotype originates from a female donor with Graves disease. Written as DNA, the CDR3 is TGTGCCAGCAGTTTATACCCCTCCGACAGGGTCTCCTACGAGCAGTACTTC. Its translation: CASSLYPSDRVSYEQYF.